This T cell receptor beta chain was sequenced in a study of blood T cell repertoires in COVID-19. Across the whole study: Collection of acute and convalescent COVID-19 samples took place in the United States, Italy and Spain. The analysed material was cDNA or gDNA that came from T cells, B-cell-depleted T cells, or PBMCs.

Authors' methods: From reference gene primer amplification, estimates of nucleated cell counts were derived. Sequencing used immunoSEQ multiplex PCR; TCRdb keeps in-frame clones, though not all of them. V and J calls plus clone size are reproduced from that table; the DNA served to infer D and trimming. Among approximately 390,000 clones listed, about 90% were seen once. The CDR3 runs 13 residues. From germline, CDR1 is SGHTA and CDR2 FQGNSA. V lost 1 base and J lost 6, with 10 bases in between. The specimen sequenced was peripheral blood. The rearrangement uses TRBV7-2 and TRBJ2-7; tentative D call: TRBD1 (5 bases). The sequence was obtained from a man between 18 and 35 years old with active or convalescent COVID-19. CDR3 sequence (DNA): TGTGCCAGCAGCTTAGTCCAGGGTACCGAGCAGTACTTC. It codes for CASSLVQGTEQYF.